This paragraph covers one TCR beta chain sequence. TCRdb re-derived calls from the PCR reads in MiXCR, one entry per CDR3 protein. Of about 19,000 distinct CDR3 sequences in the sample, about 43% were seen once. This record belongs to a study of esophageal squamous cell carcinoma under preoperative chemotherapy. The time point here: after preoperative PTX-NDP chemotherapy. There are 16 residues in the CDR3. The germline CDR1 and CDR2 sequences are SGHRS and YFSETQ. The receptor's source is a human donor with esophageal squamous cell carcinoma. The donor label of this sample is uncertain. Sample collection occurred from a patient given preoperative chemotherapy. The chain joins TRBV5-1 to TRBJ2-7, with D tentatively TRBD1 or TRBD2 (5 bases each). The DNA end favors TRBJ2-1, so the J call may be wrong. The CDR3 coding sequence is TGCGCCAGCAGCTTTCGGACGGGGCCGGCGGGTAATGAGCAGTTCTTC. Translating it yields CASSFRTGPAGNEQFF.